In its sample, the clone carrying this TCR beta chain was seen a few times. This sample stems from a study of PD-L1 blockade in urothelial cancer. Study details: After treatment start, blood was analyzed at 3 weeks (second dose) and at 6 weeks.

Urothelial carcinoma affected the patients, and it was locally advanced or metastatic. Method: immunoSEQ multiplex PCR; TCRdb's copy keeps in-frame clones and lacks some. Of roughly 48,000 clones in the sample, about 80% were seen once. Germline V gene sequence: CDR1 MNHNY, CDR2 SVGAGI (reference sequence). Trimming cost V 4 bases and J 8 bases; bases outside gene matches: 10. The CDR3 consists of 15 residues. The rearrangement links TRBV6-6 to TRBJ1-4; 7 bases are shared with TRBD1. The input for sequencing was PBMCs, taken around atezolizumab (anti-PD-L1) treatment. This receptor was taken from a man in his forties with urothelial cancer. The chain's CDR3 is CASSLLQGSGEKLFF. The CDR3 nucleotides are TGTGCCAGCAGTTTATTACAGGGGTCCGGGGAAAAACTGTTTTTT.